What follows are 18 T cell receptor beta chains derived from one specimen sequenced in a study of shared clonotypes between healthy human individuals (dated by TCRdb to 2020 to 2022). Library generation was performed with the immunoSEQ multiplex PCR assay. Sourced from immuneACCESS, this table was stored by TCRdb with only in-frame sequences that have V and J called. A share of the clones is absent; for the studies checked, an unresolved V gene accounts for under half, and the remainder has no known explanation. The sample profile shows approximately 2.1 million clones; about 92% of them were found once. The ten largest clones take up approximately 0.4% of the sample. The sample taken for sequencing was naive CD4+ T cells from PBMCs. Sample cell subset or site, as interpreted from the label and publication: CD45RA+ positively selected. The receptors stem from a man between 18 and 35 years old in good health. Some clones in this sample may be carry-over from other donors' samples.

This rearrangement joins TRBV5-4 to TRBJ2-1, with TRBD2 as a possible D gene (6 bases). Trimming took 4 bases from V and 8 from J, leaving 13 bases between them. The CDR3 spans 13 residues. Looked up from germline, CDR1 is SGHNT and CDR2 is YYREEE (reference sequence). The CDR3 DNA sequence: TGTGCCAGCAGCCGGGGCGGGATCTATGAGCAGTTCTTC. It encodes CASSRGGIYEQFF.

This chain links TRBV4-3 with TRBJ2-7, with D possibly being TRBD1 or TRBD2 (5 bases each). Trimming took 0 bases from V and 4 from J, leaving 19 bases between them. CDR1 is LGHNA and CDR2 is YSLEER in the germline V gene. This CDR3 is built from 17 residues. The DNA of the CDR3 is TGCGCCAGCAGCCAAGAATGGGGCCTCCGAAGGGAGTACGAGCAGTACTTC. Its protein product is CASSQEWGLRREYEQYF.

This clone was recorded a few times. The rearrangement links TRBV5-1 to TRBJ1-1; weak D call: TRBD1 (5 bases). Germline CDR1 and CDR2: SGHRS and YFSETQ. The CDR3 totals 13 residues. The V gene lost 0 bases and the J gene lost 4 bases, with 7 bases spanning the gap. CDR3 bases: TGCGCCAGCAGCTTGGACAGGCTCACTGAAGCTTTCTTT. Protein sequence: CASSLDRLTEAFF.

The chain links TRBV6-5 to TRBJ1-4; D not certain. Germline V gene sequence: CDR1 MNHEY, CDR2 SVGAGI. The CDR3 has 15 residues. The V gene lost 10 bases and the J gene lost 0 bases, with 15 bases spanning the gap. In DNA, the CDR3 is TGTGCCACACAAAGGAGCCTAGCAACTAATGAAAAACTGTTTTTT. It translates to CATQRSLATNEKLFF.

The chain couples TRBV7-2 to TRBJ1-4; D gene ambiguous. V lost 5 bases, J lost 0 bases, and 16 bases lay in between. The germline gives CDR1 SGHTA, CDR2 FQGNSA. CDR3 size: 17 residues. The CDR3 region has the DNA TGTGCCAGCAGCCCGGCGGGGTCGCCTGCAACTAATGAAAAACTGTTTTTT. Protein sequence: CASSPAGSPATNEKLFF.

CDR3 sequence (DNA): TGTGCCAGCCAGAGCGGGAGGGGGGACAATGAGCAGTTCTTC. Translation gives CASQSGRGDNEQFF. The rearrangement joins TRBV2 to TRBJ2-1, with 10 positions matching TRBD2. Trimming took 8 bases from V and 5 from J; bases not matched to a gene: 6. The CDR3 totals 14 residues. Germline V gives CDR1 SNHLY, CDR2 FYNNEI.

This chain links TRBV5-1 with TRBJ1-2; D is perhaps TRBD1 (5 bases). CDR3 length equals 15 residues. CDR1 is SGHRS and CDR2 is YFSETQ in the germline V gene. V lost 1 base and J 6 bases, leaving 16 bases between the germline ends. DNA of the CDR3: TGCGCCAGCAGCTTGTCGGGACTTAAGGAAAATGGCTACACCTTC. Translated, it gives CASSLSGLKENGYTF.

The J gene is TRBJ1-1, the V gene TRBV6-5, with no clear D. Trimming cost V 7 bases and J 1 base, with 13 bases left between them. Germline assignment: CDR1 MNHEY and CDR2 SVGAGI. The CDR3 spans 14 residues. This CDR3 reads CASTTESGNTEAFF. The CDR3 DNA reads TGTGCCAGCACCACAGAGAGTGGGAACACTGAAGCTTTCTTT.

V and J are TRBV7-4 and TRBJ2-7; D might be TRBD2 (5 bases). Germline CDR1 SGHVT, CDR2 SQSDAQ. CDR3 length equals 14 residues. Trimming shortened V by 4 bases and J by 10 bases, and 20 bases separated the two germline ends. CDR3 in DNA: TGTGCCAGCAGCTCGAGCCGGGGTGCTCAAACTCAGTACTTC. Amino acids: CASSSSRGAQTQYF.

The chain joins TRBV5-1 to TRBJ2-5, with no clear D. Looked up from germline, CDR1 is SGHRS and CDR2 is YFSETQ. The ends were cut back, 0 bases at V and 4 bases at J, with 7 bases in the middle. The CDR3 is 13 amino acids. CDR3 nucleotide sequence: TGCGCCAGCAGCTTGGATGAGTTAGAGACCCAGTACTTC. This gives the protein CASSLDELETQYF.

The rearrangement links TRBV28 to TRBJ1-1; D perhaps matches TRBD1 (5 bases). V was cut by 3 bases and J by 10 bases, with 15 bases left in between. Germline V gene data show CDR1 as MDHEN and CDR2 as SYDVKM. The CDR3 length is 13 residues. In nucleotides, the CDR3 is TGTGCCAGCAGTTTGAGGTTCCGGGGGAGAGCTTTCTTT. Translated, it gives CASSLRFRGRAFF.

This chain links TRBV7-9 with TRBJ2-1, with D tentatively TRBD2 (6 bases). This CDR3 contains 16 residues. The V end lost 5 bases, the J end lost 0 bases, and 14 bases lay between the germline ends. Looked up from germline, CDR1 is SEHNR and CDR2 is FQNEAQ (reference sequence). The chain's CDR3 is CASSQSGLSSYNEQFF. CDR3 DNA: TGTGCCAGCAGCCAAAGCGGGCTCAGCTCCTACAATGAGCAGTTCTTC.

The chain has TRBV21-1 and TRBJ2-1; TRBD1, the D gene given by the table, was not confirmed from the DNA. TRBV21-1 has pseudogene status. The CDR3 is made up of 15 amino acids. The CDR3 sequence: CASSKVLTGVNEQFF. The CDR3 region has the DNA TGTGCCAGCAGCAAAGTTTTGACAGGGGTGAATGAGCAGTTCTTC.

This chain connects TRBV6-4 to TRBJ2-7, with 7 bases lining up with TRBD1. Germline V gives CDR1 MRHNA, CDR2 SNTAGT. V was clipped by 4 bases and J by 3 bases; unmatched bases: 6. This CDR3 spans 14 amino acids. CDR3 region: CASSGIRDSYEQYF. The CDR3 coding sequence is TGTGCCAGCAGTGGCATAAGGGACAGCTACGAGCAGTACTTC.

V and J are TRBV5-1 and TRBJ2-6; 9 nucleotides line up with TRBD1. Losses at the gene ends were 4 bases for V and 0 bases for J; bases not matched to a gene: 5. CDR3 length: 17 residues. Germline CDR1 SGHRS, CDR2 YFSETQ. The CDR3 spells CASSDGTGTSGANVLTF. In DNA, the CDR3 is TGCGCCAGCAGCGATGGGACAGGGACCTCTGGGGCCAACGTCCTGACTTTC.

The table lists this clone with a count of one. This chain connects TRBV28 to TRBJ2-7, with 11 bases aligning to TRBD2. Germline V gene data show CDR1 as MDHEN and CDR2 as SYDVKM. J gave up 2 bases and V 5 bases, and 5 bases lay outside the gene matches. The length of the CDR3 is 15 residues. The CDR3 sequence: CASSLPSGRTYEQYF. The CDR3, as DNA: TGTGCCAGCAGTCTCCCTAGCGGGAGGACCTACGAGCAGTACTTC. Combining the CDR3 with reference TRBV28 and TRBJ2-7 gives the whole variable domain DVKVTQSSRYLVKRTGEKVFLECVQDMDHENMFWYRQDPGLGLRLIYFSYDVKMKEKGDIPEGYSVSREKKERFSLILESASTNQTSMYLCASSLPSGRTYEQYFGPGTRLTVT.

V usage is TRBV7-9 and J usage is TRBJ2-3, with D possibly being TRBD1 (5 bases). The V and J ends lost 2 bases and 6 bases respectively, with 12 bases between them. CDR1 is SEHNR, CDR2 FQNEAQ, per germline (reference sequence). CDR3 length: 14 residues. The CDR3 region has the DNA TGTGCCAGCAGCTTATGGGGCCCGGTGGATACGCAGTATTTT. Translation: CASSLWGPVDTQYF.

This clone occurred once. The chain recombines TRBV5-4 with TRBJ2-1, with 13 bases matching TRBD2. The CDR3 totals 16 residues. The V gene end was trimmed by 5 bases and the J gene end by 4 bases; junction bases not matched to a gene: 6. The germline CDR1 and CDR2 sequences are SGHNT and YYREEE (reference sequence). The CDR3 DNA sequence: TGTGCCAGCAGTCGACTAGCGGGAGGCCTGTACAATGAGCAGTTCTTC. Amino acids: CASSRLAGGLYNEQFF.